This is a list of T cell receptor beta chains from one sample in a study of OX40 agonist ivuxolimab in advanced cancers. Only in-frame clones appear in the TCRdb table, and some are missing; sequencing was by immunoSEQ multiplex PCR. Counted here are fewer than 65,000 clones, more than 75% occurring once; the ten biggest clones make up approximately 1.1%. Material: CD4+ or CD8+ T cells sorted from blood, obtained in a trial of the OX40 agonist ivuxolimab. These receptors all stem from an adult with an advanced solid tumor such as melanoma, head and neck, liver or kidney cancer. Each CDR3 is given with its conserved first and last residue. Each record gives: J gene, D gene, clone size, V gene, CDR3 protein, CDR3 DNA. A D gene is named only where the DNA matches it firmly. Size is omitted from some rows. Given values are once, few, many or a class for expanded clones.

TRBJ2-1 TRBD2 . TRBV7-9 CASSVSGSSNEQFF TGTGCCAGCAGCGTGAGCGGGAGCAGCAATGAGCAGTTCTTC
TRBJ1-3 . once TRBV19 CASSISLSGNTIYF TGTGCCAGTAGTATTTCTCTCTCTGGAAACACCATATATTTT
TRBJ2-1 . . TRBV4-1 CASSQGTGREYNEQFF TGCGCCAGCAGCCAAGGAACTGGGCGGGAATACAATGAGCAGTTCTTC
TRBJ1-5 . . TRBV19 CASTRFNRDKFSNQPQHF TGTGCCAGTACGCGCTTCAACCGGGACAAGTTTAGCAATCAGCCCCAGCATTTT
TRBJ2-1 . few TRBV5-8 CASSLGQSSYNEQFF TGTGCCAGCAGCTTGGGGCAGAGCTCCTACAATGAGCAGTTCTTC
TRBJ1-3 . . TRBV30 CAWSATGTDGNTIYF TGTGCCTGGAGTGCTACCGGGACGGATGGAAACACCATATATTTT
TRBJ2-7 TRBD1 . TRBV5-4 CASSPQGDRTSYEQYF TGTGCCAGCAGCCCCCAAGGGGACAGGACCTCCTACGAGCAGTACTTC
TRBJ2-7 TRBD2 . TRBV6-5 CATPREGAHEQYF TGTGCCACCCCCAGGGAGGGTGCCCACGAGCAGTACTTC
TRBJ2-1 . . TRBV9 CASSVVGSSYNEQFF TGTGCCAGCAGCGTAGTCGGGAGCTCCTACAATGAGCAGTTCTTC
TRBJ2-7 TRBD2 . TRBV9 CASSVSAGRGEQYF TGTGCCAGCAGCGTATCGGCGGGGAGGGGCGAGCAGTACTTC
TRBJ2-7 . . TRBV28 CASSLGSNYEQYF TGTGCCAGCAGTTTAGGGTCCAACTACGAGCAGTACTTC
TRBJ1-2 . . TRBV7-9 CASSLGGGGLIFGYTF TGTGCCAGCAGCTTAGGCGGAGGGGGTTTGATTTTCGGCTACACCTTC
TRBJ1-1 TRBD1 . TRBV5-1 CASSVDRENTEAFF TGCGCCAGCAGCGTGGACAGGGAGAACACTGAAGCTTTCTTT
TRBJ1-4 . . TRBV7-2 CASSLTLEATNEKLFF TGTGCCAGCAGCTTAACGCTCGAGGCAACTAATGAAAAACTGTTTTTT
TRBJ2-1 TRBD1 . TRBV4-3 CASSQPGTGNNEQFF TGCGCCAGCAGCCAGCCCGGGACAGGGAACAATGAGCAGTTCTTC
TRBJ1-5 . once TRBV5-5 CASSFSRGGSNQPQHF TGTGCCAGCAGCTTCTCCAGGGGAGGTAGCAATCAGCCCCAGCATTTT
TRBJ1-3 . . TRBV7-6 CASSLYDYTRISGNTIYF TGTGCCAGCAGCCTGTACGATTACACCAGAATCTCTGGAAACACCATATATTTT
TRBJ2-1 TRBD2 . TRBV4-1 CASSQALAAQGNEQFF TGCGCCAGCAGCCAAGCACTAGCGGCCCAGGGGAATGAGCAGTTCTTC
TRBJ1-5 . . TRBV6-1 CASSEGREGQPQHF TGTGCCAGCAGTGAAGGCAGGGAAGGTCAGCCCCAGCATTTT
TRBJ1-1 . . TRBV18 CASSPRWGANTEAFF TGTGCCAGCTCACCCCGGTGGGGGGCGAACACTGAAGCTTTCTTT
TRBJ2-1 . . TRBV2 CASSTTVLKEQFF TGTGCCAGCAGTACGACGGTGCTAAAGGAGCAGTTCTTC
TRBJ1-1 . . TRBV27 CASSQGSLHTEAFF TGTGCCAGCAGCCAGGGGTCCTTGCACACTGAAGCTTTCTTT
TRBJ1-3 . . TRBV10-3 CAISESKQSEYF TGTGCCATCAGTGAGTCGAAACAGTCAGAATATTTT
TRBJ1-1 . . TRBV5-1 CASSSTALNTEAFF TGCGCCAGCAGCTCGACGGCGCTGAACACTGAAGCTTTCTTT
TRBJ1-2 . once TRBV6-1 CASSEAATGGDGYTF TGTGCCAGCAGTGAAGCGGCGACCGGGGGGGATGGCTACACCTTC
TRBJ2-5 . once TRBV19 CARTRAPSETQYF TGTGCCAGAACTAGGGCCCCCAGTGAGACCCAGTACTTC
TRBJ1-2 . . TRBV4-3 CASSQGRGGYTF TGCGCCAGCAGCCAAGGCAGAGGCGGCTACACCTTC
TRBJ1-1 . few TRBV30 CAWRRGMNTEAFF TGTGCCTGGAGGAGGGGCATGAACACTGAAGCTTTCTTT
TRBJ2-3 . . TRBV27 CASSRSPTSTDTQYF TGTGCCAGCAGTCGATCCCCCACTAGCACAGATACGCAGTATTTT
TRBJ2-5 . few TRBV15 CATSRDIETQYF TGTGCCACCAGCAGAGATATAGAGACCCAGTACTTC
TRBJ2-1 TRBD2 . TRBV7-6 CASSLGGTSGGHEQFF TGTGCCAGCAGCTTAGGAGGGACTAGCGGGGGTCATGAGCAGTTCTTC
TRBJ1-6 TRBD1 . TRBV5-1 CASSLTPLGQGEDSPLHF TGCGCCAGCAGCTTGACGCCCCTCGGACAGGGAGAAGATTCACCCCTCCACTTT
TRBJ1-5 . . TRBV19 CASSMGLRAGPQHF TGTGCCAGTAGTATGGGTCTCCGGGCGGGGCCCCAGCATTTT